This record covers a single T cell receptor beta chain. Its antigen is as yet unknown. Assay: immunoSEQ multiplex PCR; the TCRdb copy retains only in-frame clones and omits some. The data contain hundreds of thousands of clones, less than 80% of them singletons. This entry belongs to a study of shared clonotypes between healthy human individuals. V lost 5 bases, J lost 5 bases, and 9 bases stayed unmatched. Germline assignment: CDR1 MNHEY and CDR2 SMNVEV (reference sequence). CDR3 length: 14 amino acids. General observations from the study: Lower generation probabilities were found for non-shared clonotypes than for those shared by all four donors.

V gene TRBV27 combines with J gene TRBJ2-7; TRBD2 matches at 7 bases. This TCR derives from a woman aged 25 to 39 in good health. Material for sequencing was memory CD4+ T cells sorted from blood. Subset of the sample: CD45RA-negative fraction. The DNA of the CDR3 is TGTGCCAGCAGTCCCCCCGGGCTAGCGGACGAGCAGTACTTC. This sequence encodes CASSPPGLADEQYF.